These T cell receptor beta chains were read from a single sample in a study of T cells after yellow fever vaccination. TCRdb redid the calling of the 5' RACE reads with MiXCR, one entry per CDR3 protein. This sample carries over 250,000 distinct CDR3 sequences, around 5.3% of them seen once, and the ten largest clones take less than 3.5%. Here the sequenced sample was CD4+ T cells sorted from PBMCs, taken on the day of the yellow fever booster vaccination. The source is a man aged 18 to 29 who received the YFV17D yellow fever vaccine. The CDR3 runs from the conserved cysteine through the conserved F or W. D genes are given only for firm matches. Clone size is not always given. Where it is, it says once, few, many or a class for expanded clones.

cdr3_aa: CASSRDRGQYNEQFF; cdr3_nt: TGTGCCAGCAGCAGGGACAGGGGGCAGTACAATGAGCAGTTCTTC; d_call: TRBD1; v_call: TRBV7-8; j_call: TRBJ2-1; clone_size: many
cdr3_aa: CAWSVPRGGDTQYF; cdr3_nt: TGTGCCTGGAGTGTACCCAGGGGTGGAGATACGCAGTATTTT; d_call: NA; v_call: TRBV30; j_call: TRBJ2-3; clone_size: few
cdr3_aa: CASSLGQGVTDTQYF; cdr3_nt: TGTGCTAGCAGCTTAGGGCAGGGGGTGACAGATACGCAGTATTTT; d_call: TRBD1; v_call: TRBV7-7; j_call: TRBJ2-3; clone_size: NA
cdr3_aa: CASSHLLRVEAFF; cdr3_nt: TGTGCCAGCAGCCATCTTTTGCGGGTCGAAGCTTTCTTT; d_call: NA; v_call: TRBV3-1; j_call: TRBJ1-1; clone_size: few
cdr3_aa: CASSYGGGYTEAFF; cdr3_nt: TGTGCCAGCAGTTACGGGGGCGGCTACACTGAAGCTTTCTTT; d_call: NA; v_call: TRBV6-2/TRBV6-3; j_call: TRBJ1-1; clone_size: many
cdr3_aa: CATSPQFSYNEQFF; cdr3_nt: TGTGCCACCTCGCCGCAGTTCTCCTACAATGAGCAGTTCTTC; d_call: NA; v_call: TRBV2; j_call: TRBJ2-1; clone_size: few
cdr3_aa: CASSFGRTQETQYF; cdr3_nt: TGCGCCAGCAGCTTCGGCAGGACCCAAGAGACCCAGTACTTC; d_call: NA; v_call: TRBV5-1; j_call: TRBJ2-5; clone_size: NA
cdr3_aa: CAGQGDLSPLHF; cdr3_nt: TGTGCCGGACAGGGGGACTTATCACCCCTCCACTTT; d_call: TRBD1; v_call: TRBV2; j_call: TRBJ1-6; clone_size: few
cdr3_aa: CAISESRQGANYGYTF; cdr3_nt: TGTGCCATCAGTGAGTCTCGCCAGGGGGCAAACTATGGCTACACCTTC; d_call: TRBD1; v_call: TRBV10-3; j_call: TRBJ1-2; clone_size: few
cdr3_aa: CASSQDAVTWYSNQPQHF; cdr3_nt: TGCGCCAGCAGCCAAGATGCGGTCACATGGTATAGCAATCAGCCCCAGCATTTT; d_call: NA; v_call: TRBV4-3; j_call: TRBJ1-5; clone_size: few